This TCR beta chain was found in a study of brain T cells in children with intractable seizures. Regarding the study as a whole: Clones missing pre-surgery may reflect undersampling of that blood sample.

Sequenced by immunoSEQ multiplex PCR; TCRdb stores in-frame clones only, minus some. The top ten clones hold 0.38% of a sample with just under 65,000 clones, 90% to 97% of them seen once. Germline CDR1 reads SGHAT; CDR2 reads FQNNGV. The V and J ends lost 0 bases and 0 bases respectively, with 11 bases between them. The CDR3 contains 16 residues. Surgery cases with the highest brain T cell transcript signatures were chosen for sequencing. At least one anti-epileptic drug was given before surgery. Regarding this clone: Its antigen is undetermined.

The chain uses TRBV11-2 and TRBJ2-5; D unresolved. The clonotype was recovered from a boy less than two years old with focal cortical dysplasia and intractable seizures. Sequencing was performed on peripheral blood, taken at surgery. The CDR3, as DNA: TGTGCCAGCAGCTTAGACCGCCCCGTGTACCAAGAGACCCAGTACTTC. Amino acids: CASSLDRPVYQETQYF.